Shown below are 14 T cell receptor beta chains from a single sample sequenced in a study of siplizumab effects on memory and regulatory T cells. The protocol was immunoSEQ multiplex PCR, while the TCRdb copy is restricted to in-frame clones and leaves out a portion. The sample gives about 120,000 clones, roughly 95% of which show up once; around 0.15% is in the top ten. The sample taken for sequencing was non-Treg CD4+ T cells sorted from blood. These receptors were taken from a human donor in good health.

The rearrangement joins TRBV28 to TRBJ1-4; maybe TRBD1 (6 bases). V was cut by 5 bases and J by 8 bases, with 18 bases left in between. The CDR3 sequence is 15 residues long. Germline CDR1 is MDHEN and CDR2 is SYDVKM. This CDR3 reads CASSPPQGGLEKLFF. CDR3 sequence (DNA): TGTGCCAGCAGTCCGCCACAGGGAGGATTAGAAAAACTGTTTTTT.

CDR3 coding DNA: TGTGCCAGCAGTTACTCGGGCACGGGCAATCAGCCCCAGCATTTT. It encodes CASSYSGTGNQPQHF. The rearrangement links TRBV6-5 to TRBJ1-5; D is ambiguous. The CDR3 has 15 residues. Trimming removed 0 bases at V and 2 bases at J, with 8 bases between. Per germline, CDR1 MNHEY and CDR2 SVGAGI.

V gene TRBV6-1 combines with J gene TRBJ2-7; tentatively, D is TRBD1 or TRBD2 (5 bases each). V was trimmed by 6 bases and J by 3 bases, leaving 15 bases between them. Germline-derived CDR1 and CDR2 are MNHNS and SASEGT. The CDR3 sequence is 14 residues long. CDR3 region: CASRLSGTNYEQYF. The CDR3 coding sequence is TGTGCCAGCAGATTATCAGGGACGAACTACGAGCAGTACTTC.

The chain has TRBV15 and TRBJ1-3, with a weak D call TRBD1 (5 bases). V was trimmed by 1 base and J by 2 bases, leaving 6 bases between them. Per the germline V gene, CDR1 is LNHNV and CDR2 is YYDKDF (reference sequence). There are 14 residues in the CDR3. CDR3 protein: CATSRAGAGNTIYF. Written as DNA, the CDR3 is TGTGCCACCAGCAGAGCGGGGGCTGGAAACACCATATATTTT.

The chain has TRBV11-1 and TRBJ2-1; unclear D gene. This CDR3 is 14 amino acids long. In germline, CDR1 is SGHAT, CDR2 FQDESV (reference sequence). The germline V and J ends were trimmed by 5 bases and 3 bases, with 11 bases remaining between them. CDR3: CASSRGTDYNEQFF. The CDR3 DNA sequence: TGTGCCAGCAGCAGAGGTACCGACTACAATGAGCAGTTCTTC.

The CDR3 protein is CASSLDGTGELFF. The CDR3 DNA is TGTGCCAGCAGCTTAGATGGGACCGGGGAGCTGTTTTTT. The V and J genes are TRBV7-2 and TRBJ2-2; D is uncertain. V lost 1 base to trimming and J lost 5 bases, with 5 bases between them. The CDR3 sequence is 13 residues long. The V gene's germline CDR1 is SGHTA and CDR2 FQGNSA.

The J gene is TRBJ1-5, the V gene TRBV11-2, with D hard to call. Germline values: CDR1 SGHAT, CDR2 FQNNGV. This CDR3 is built from 13 residues. The V end lost 5 bases, the J end lost 5 bases, and 10 bases lay between the germline ends. The CDR3 nucleotides read TGTGCCAGCAGCGACGGGCGTTATCAGCCCCAGCATTTT. Translation: CASSDGRYQPQHF.

The chain recombines TRBV6-5 with TRBJ2-1; 7 positions agree with TRBD1. The CDR3 totals 15 residues. CDR1 and CDR2 from the germline V gene are MNHEY and SVGAGI. V trimming: 6 bases; J trimming: 4 bases; junction bases outside the gene matches: 9. CDR3: CASSPSRDSYNEQFF. In DNA, the CDR3 is TGTGCCAGCAGCCCGTCCCGGGACAGTTACAATGAGCAGTTCTTC.

This chain uses TRBV7-7 with TRBJ2-2; D is ambiguous. Trimming pared 5 bases from V and 7 bases from J, leaving 17 bases between. Germline V lookup: CDR1 SSHAT, CDR2 FNYEAQ (reference sequence). The CDR3 spans 15 residues. This CDR3 is CASSPGWWVGGELFF. The CDR3 DNA sequence: TGTGCCAGCAGCCCCGGGTGGTGGGTTGGCGGGGAGCTGTTTTTT.

J is TRBJ1-1 and V is TRBV29-1; tentative D call: TRBD1 (6 bases). In germline, CDR1 is SQVTM, CDR2 ANQGSEA. This CDR3 comprises 12 residues. The V gene lost 7 bases and the J gene lost 6 bases, with 15 bases spanning the gap. CDR3 sequence reads: CSAAGVKAEAFF. The CDR3 nucleotides read TGCAGCGCCGCAGGGGTTAAAGCTGAAGCTTTCTTT.

The chain joins TRBV18 to TRBJ1-2; D gene ambiguous. Trimming removed 3 bases from V and 4 bases from J, with 12 bases in between. This CDR3 is 14 amino acids long. Germline CDR1 is KGHSH and CDR2 is LQKENI. The CDR3 DNA reads TGTGCCAGCTCACCTGCACCGCACTCCTATGGCTACACCTTC. Encoded protein: CASSPAPHSYGYTF.

The chain combines TRBV6-5 with TRBJ2-7, with D unclear. Trimming removed 6 bases at V and 0 bases at J, with 3 bases between. The germline gives CDR1 MNHEY, CDR2 SVGAGI. This CDR3 contains 11 residues. The CDR3 is CASRFSYEQYF. CDR3 nucleotides: TGTGCCAGCAGGTTCTCCTACGAGCAGTACTTC.

V gene TRBV7-2 combines with J gene TRBJ2-1; 7 bases line up with TRBD1. Trimming removed 5 bases from V and 8 bases from J; junction bases left unmatched: 9. Per the germline V gene, CDR1 is SGHTA and CDR2 is FQGNSA. The CDR3 has 14 amino acids. CDR3 amino acids: CASSPATGLDEQFF. CDR3 DNA: TGTGCCAGCAGCCCCGCGACAGGGTTGGATGAGCAGTTCTTC.

CDR3 in DNA: TGTGCCAGCAGCTTAGACCCGTTTGAGCGGGGGGGCCTAGAGACCCAGTACTTC. Protein: CASSLDPFERGGLETQYF. J is TRBJ2-5 and V is TRBV5-4, with 10 bases aligning to TRBD2. Germline V gives CDR1 SGHNT, CDR2 YYREEE (reference sequence). The J segment lost 4 bases and the V segment lost 2 bases, leaving 14 bases of the junction unmatched. CDR3 size: 18 residues.